This T cell receptor beta chain was recovered during a study of patients and donors after allogeneic stem cell transplantation. V was trimmed by 3 bases and J by 1 base, leaving 14 bases between them. The CDR3 covers 15 residues. Germline lookup yields CDR1 DFQATT and CDR2 SNEGSKA (reference sequence). This clonotype was counted at least ten times. TCRdb fed the RT-PCR reads into MiXCR, producing one record per CDR3 protein. The sample includes 200,000 to 250,000 distinct CDR3 sequences, roughly 15% of them seen just once. The clonotype comes from a human donor who was either an allogeneic HSCT recipient or a stem cell or donor lymphocyte infusion donor (not recorded which). It is not recorded whose cells these are; they may come from a transplant donor. The V and J genes are TRBV20-1 and TRBJ2-3, with D possibly being TRBD2 (6 bases). Sequencing was performed on blood, either unsorted or a sorted T cell fraction (not recorded which). The CDR3 bases are TGCAGTGCTAGTCCCCGACTAGTCGGCACAGATACGCAGTATTTT. Translating gives CSASPRLVGTDTQYF.